These 21 T cell receptor beta chains were all obtained from the same sample, sequenced in a study of blood T cells in healthy people across ages (dated by TCRdb to the mid-2010s). The receptor library was made with 5' RACE. A second roughly 6 to 11 cycle PCR used a sample-barcoded 5' primer and a J-beta primer mix. The public sequencing data were trimmed at Q25 with fastp and processed into clonotypes with MiXCR by TCRdb, which kept only in-frame beta chains. Rows are unified per CDR3 protein, each entry keeping the most common DNA and genes. The sample table contains approximately 1,700,000 distinct CDR3 sequences; only one count was recorded for roughly two fifths of them. The top ten clones comprise approximately 22% of the sample. Material: blood. The receptor set was obtained from a human donor in good health.

This clonotype was seen ten or more times. The chain is built from TRBV6-2 or TRBV6-3 and TRBJ2-1; no reliable D call. This CDR3 region has 13 residues. V was shortened by 3 bases and J by 4 bases, with 7 bases between the two germline ends. Germline assignment: CDR1 MNHEY and CDR2 SVGEGT. The CDR3 protein is CASSYSRYNEQFF. As DNA, the CDR3 is TGTGCCAGCAGTTATTCCCGGTACAATGAGCAGTTCTTC.

This clonotype was seen a single time. At one boundary the junction diverges from the germline segment, which might be a read error. This chain connects TRBV4-1 to TRBJ2-1; TRBD1 might be the D (5 bases). The CDR3 spans 17 residues. CDR1 MGHRA and CDR2 YSYEKL come from the germline V gene. The CDR3 bases are TGCGCCAGCAGCCAGGGTCTGACAGACCGATCCTACAATGAGCAGGTCTTC. Its protein is CASSQGLTDRSYNEQVF.

This clonotype was recorded many times. The V and J genes are TRBV5-1 and TRBJ2-5; 8 bases align to TRBD2. The CDR3 has 15 residues. V lost 5 bases and J lost 6; bases outside the gene matches: 12. Germline-derived CDR1 and CDR2 are SGHRS and YFSETQ. DNA for the CDR3: TGCGCCAGCAGTTCAGACGGGGGGGCCGTGAAGACCCAGTACTTC. Encoded protein: CASSSDGGAVKTQYF.

The genes are TRBV4-1 and TRBJ2-1, with D uncertain. Germline V gene data show CDR1 as MGHRA and CDR2 as YSYEKL. The CDR3 is 14 amino acids. V was clipped by 0 bases and J by 7 bases, with 10 bases between them. The CDR3 region is CASSQDPNRNEQFF. For the CDR3, the DNA is TGCGCCAGCAGCCAAGATCCCAATAGGAATGAGCAGTTCTTC.

CDR3 DNA sequence: TGCAGTGCTAGTTCGGACTACGGCACAGATACGCAGTATTTT. Amino acids: CSASSDYGTDTQYF. The chain is built from TRBV20-1 and TRBJ2-3, with D tentatively TRBD2 (6 bases). Germline values: CDR1 DFQATT, CDR2 SNEGSKA (reference sequence). Deletions cut 3 bases from V and 1 base from J, with 11 bases between. The CDR3 runs 14 residues.

The chain joins TRBV10-2 to TRBJ1-1; D may be TRBD1 (6 bases). Between the trimmed V and J ends, which lost 2 bases and 3 bases, there was a span of 16 bases. Germline V gene data show CDR1 as WSHSY and CDR2 as SAAADI. The CDR3 totals 16 residues. DNA for the CDR3: TGCGCCAGCAGTGAGGTCAGGGGTCGGTCGGACACTGAAGCTTTCTTT. Translated: CASSEVRGRSDTEAFF.

This clonotype was seen at least ten times. This chain links TRBV7-9 with TRBJ2-1, with 8 bases lining up with TRBD2. Germline V CDR1 and CDR2: SEHNR, FQNEAQ (reference sequence). The CDR3 consists of 15 residues. V shed 5 bases, J shed 3 bases, and the junction held 6 bases outside the gene matches. The CDR3 is CASSPPGTSYNEQFF. The CDR3 bases are TGTGCCAGCAGCCCCCCCGGGACTAGCTACAATGAGCAGTTCTTC.

The rearrangement links TRBV12-3 or TRBV12-4 to TRBJ2-3; 8 bases fit TRBD2. The CDR3 consists of 13 residues. After removal of 9 bases from V and 14 bases from J, the junction contained 16 bases not matched to a gene. The CDR3 region is CASSLNGGDNRYF. The CDR3 region has the DNA TGTGCCAGTAGTCTCAACGGGGGGGATAATCGGTATTTT.

This clonotype was counted between two and nine times. The rearrangement uses TRBV6-1 and TRBJ2-1, with 7 bases aligning to TRBD2. Trimming removed 1 base from V and 3 bases from J; junction bases left unmatched: 0. The CDR3 covers 14 residues. Germline CDR1 and CDR2: MNHNS and SASEGT. CDR3 in amino acids: CASSEGDYYNEQFF. CDR3 sequence (DNA): TGTGCCAGCAGTGAAGGGGACTACTACAATGAGCAGTTCTTC.

This clonotype was picked up a small number of times. The J gene is TRBJ2-7, the V gene TRBV12-3 or TRBV12-4; D unclear. Trimming stripped 4 bases from V and 2 bases from J, with 15 bases between. This CDR3 has 15 amino acids. CDR3 nucleotide sequence: TGTGCCAGCAGTTCGAATTTTGGGAAAGCCTACGAGCAGTACTTC. Protein product: CASSSNFGKAYEQYF.

The CDR3 DNA reads as TGTGCCAGCAGCCAAGCCTCAGGGGCTTTGTGGACTGAAGCTTTCTTT. Its translation: CASSQASGALWTEAFF. The V and J genes are TRBV14 and TRBJ1-1; weak D call: TRBD1 (6 bases). The length of the CDR3 is 16 residues. In germline, CDR1 is SGHDN, CDR2 FVKESK. Trimming cost V 1 base and J 5 bases, with 17 bases left between them. The full variable domain, completed using reference TRBV14 and TRBJ1-1, is EAGVTQFPSHSVIEKGQTVTLRCDPISGHDNLYWYRRVMGKEIKFLLHFVKESKQDESGMPNNRFLAERTGGTYSTLKVQPAELEDSGVYFCASSQASGALWTEAFFGQGTRLTVV.

This clonotype was seen a few times. This rearrangement joins TRBV28 to TRBJ1-2, with TRBD1 identical over 8 bases. V shed 6 bases, J shed 6 bases, and the junction held 18 bases outside the gene matches. Germline lookup yields CDR1 MDHEN and CDR2 SYDVKM. This CDR3 has 17 residues. The CDR3 loop is CASRSPPTGVRENGYTF. In nucleotides, the CDR3 is TGTGCCAGCAGATCCCCCCCGACAGGGGTTCGGGAAAATGGCTACACCTTC.

The rearrangement links TRBV6-5 to TRBJ1-1, with a weak D call TRBD1 (6 bases). CDR3 length: 15 amino acids. Looked up from germline, CDR1 is MNHEY and CDR2 is SVGAGI. V gave up 4 bases and J gave up 3 bases, with 15 bases separating them. CDR3 sequence (DNA): TGTGCCAGCAGTTCCCTGGGGACATATTACACTGAAGCTTTCTTT. It yields the protein CASSSLGTYYTEAFF.

The table lists this clonotype with a few counts. This chain links TRBV4-3 with TRBJ2-1, with D maybe TRBD2 (5 bases). Germline CDR1 and CDR2: LGHNA and YSLEER. The CDR3 has 15 residues. Trimming stripped 4 bases from V and 1 base from J, with 11 bases between. The CDR3 DNA is TGCGCCAGCAGCCGAGACTCGGGATCCTACAATGAGCAGTTCTTC. Its protein product is CASSRDSGSYNEQFF.

This clonotype occurred a few times. The genes are TRBV5-1 and TRBJ2-1; D remains ambiguous. Germline V gene sequence: CDR1 SGHRS, CDR2 YFSETQ. Trimming cost V 3 bases and J 0 bases, with 10 bases left between them. CDR3 length: 15 residues. This CDR3 reads CASSWIVSSYNEQFF. Written as DNA, the CDR3 is TGCGCCAGCAGCTGGATAGTGAGCTCCTACAATGAGCAGTTCTTC.

V is TRBV10-3 and J is TRBJ2-1; tentatively, D is TRBD2 (5 bases). V was trimmed by 10 bases and J by 10 bases, leaving 23 bases between them. CDR1 is ENHRY and CDR2 is SYGVKD in the germline V gene. The CDR3 sequence is 14 residues long. CDR3 loop: CATQRQTGGLEQFF. As DNA, the CDR3 is TGTGCCACCCAACGCCAAACTGGCGGACTCGAGCAGTTCTTC.

The V call is TRBV7-2, the J call TRBJ2-1; 7 nucleotides match TRBD1. J gave up 4 bases and V 7 bases, and 4 bases lay outside the gene matches. Germline V lookup: CDR1 SGHTA, CDR2 FQGNSA. The CDR3 contains 13 residues. The CDR3 loop is CASMGQNYNEQFF. DNA for the CDR3: TGTGCCAGCATGGGACAGAATTACAATGAGCAGTTCTTC.

The chain links TRBV20-1 to TRBJ2-3; 10 bases match TRBD2. The CDR3 length is 17 residues. Germline V gene lookup returns CDR1 DFQATT and CDR2 SNEGSKA (reference sequence). The trim removed 3 bases at V and 2 bases at J, leaving 11 bases unmatched. DNA for the CDR3: TGCAGTGCTAGTAGTCTAGCGGGGGTCCAGAACACAGATACGCAGTATTTT. Its protein is CSASSLAGVQNTDTQYF.

This sequence joins TRBV12-3 or TRBV12-4 and TRBJ1-1; D is uncertain. The germline V and J ends were trimmed by 6 bases and 8 bases, with 10 bases remaining between them. The CDR3 consists of 11 residues. The DNA of the CDR3 is TGTGCCAGCAGAAGGGCCGCAGAAGCTTTCTTT. This sequence encodes CASRRAAEAFF.

This clonotype has more than one count but fewer than ten. The chain is built from TRBV5-1 and TRBJ2-2, with no clear D. Germline CDR1 SGHRS, CDR2 YFSETQ. The V gene lost 6 bases and the J gene lost 6 bases, with 12 bases spanning the gap. CDR3 length equals 13 residues. CDR3 residues: CASKWFGSGELFF. The DNA of the CDR3 is TGCGCCAGCAAATGGTTCGGGTCCGGGGAGCTGTTTTTT.

This clonotype was observed many times. The rearrangement uses TRBV28 and TRBJ2-4; 8 bases are a match to TRBD1. Germline V gives CDR1 MDHEN, CDR2 SYDVKM. The CDR3 has 16 amino acids. Trimming cost V 3 bases and J 4 bases; bases outside gene matches: 8. The CDR3 protein is CASSFLQGAGKNIQYF. CDR3 DNA sequence: TGTGCCAGCAGTTTTCTGCAGGGGGCAGGGAAAAACATTCAGTACTTC.